Listed here are 18 T cell receptor beta chains from one sample, sequenced in a study of blood T cell repertoires in COVID-19. Sequenced by immunoSEQ multiplex PCR; TCRdb stores in-frame clones only, minus some. Here the sample spans some 210,000 clones, around four fifths being singletons. The material sequenced was peripheral blood. The source is a human donor in a cohort sampled during active COVID-19.

The V gene is TRBV9, the J gene TRBJ2-5, with 10 bases matching TRBD2. The V and J ends lost 4 bases and 4 bases, in that order; junction bases with no gene match: 19. This CDR3 contains 19 residues. Germline V gene lookup returns CDR1 SGDLS and CDR2 YYNGEE. The CDR3 DNA reads as TGTGCCAGCAGCAAAACCGTAGCGGGGGGTATAAAAGGGCCAGAGACCCAGTACTTC. This sequence encodes CASSKTVAGGIKGPETQYF.

This clone was seen only a few times. The J gene is TRBJ1-6, the V gene TRBV28, with 9 nucleotides matching TRBD1. In germline, CDR1 is MDHEN, CDR2 SYDVKM. V shed 3 bases and J 4 bases; nucleotides not matched to a gene: 4. CDR3 length: 16 amino acids. The CDR3: CASSLLGQGYNSPLHF. For the CDR3, the DNA is TGTGCCAGCAGTTTGCTTGGACAGGGGTATAATTCACCCCTCCACTTT.

The genes are TRBV25-1 and TRBJ1-2; 9 bases match TRBD1. This CDR3 contains 15 residues. V gave up 1 base and J gave up 3 bases; unmatched junction bases: 3. The V gene's germline CDR1 is MGHDK and CDR2 SYGVNS. The CDR3: CASSEWDREDYGYTF. CDR3 coding DNA: TGTGCCAGCAGTGAATGGGACAGGGAAGACTATGGCTACACCTTC.

This clone is a singleton in its sample. The genes are TRBV9 and TRBJ2-7; 14 bases are shared with TRBD2. From germline, CDR1 is SGDLS and CDR2 YYNGEE. Unmatched junction bases numbered 10, after V lost 3 bases and J lost 2 bases. This CDR3 is built from 18 residues. The CDR3: CASSGGTSGSSAPYEQYF. CDR3 DNA sequence: TGTGCCAGCAGCGGCGGGACTAGCGGGAGCTCGGCCCCCTACGAGCAGTACTTC.

The chain uses TRBV11-3 and TRBJ2-7, with 9 bases that match TRBD1. V trimming: 0 bases; J trimming: 3 bases; junction bases outside the gene matches: 3. The CDR3 length is 15 residues. Per germline, CDR1 SGHNT and CDR2 YENEEA. The CDR3 DNA is TGTGCCAGCAGCTTAGATGGACAGGGGATCTACGAGCAGTACTTC. Protein: CASSLDGQGIYEQYF.

CDR3 coding DNA: TGTGCCAGCAGTTTACCCGAGTTCCCAGGAACCGTAGAGACCCAGTACTTC. Protein product: CASSLPEFPGTVETQYF. The gene calls are TRBV28 and TRBJ2-5; D is undetermined. The CDR3 is 17 residues long. Trimming left V 2 bases short and J 4 bases short, with 20 bases between. CDR1 is MDHEN, CDR2 SYDVKM, per germline.

The V gene is TRBV14, the J gene TRBJ1-1, with a possible D match to TRBD1 (5 bases). The V and J ends lost 1 base and 10 bases respectively, with 13 bases between them. Germline loops: CDR1 SGHDN, CDR2 FVKESK. The CDR3 is made up of 13 amino acids. In nucleotides, the CDR3 is TGTGCCAGCAGCCAAGGGGAGGGGACCCGAGCTTTCTTT. Translation: CASSQGEGTRAFF.

This chain's CDR3 is CASTTGLGYYEQYF. DNA for the CDR3: TGTGCCAGCACCACGGGACTAGGGTACTACGAGCAGTACTTC. The V call is TRBV2, the J call TRBJ2-7, with 8 bases aligning to TRBD2. Trimming took 7 bases from V and 3 from J; bases not matched to a gene: 8. Per germline, CDR1 SNHLY and CDR2 FYNNEI. This CDR3 comprises 14 residues.

This sequence joins TRBV19 and TRBJ2-5; 9 bases are a match to TRBD1. The germline V gene has CDR1 LNHDA and CDR2 SQIVND (reference sequence). V dropped 3 bases and J dropped 4; count of bases not matched to a gene: 9. The CDR3 runs 16 residues. Here the CDR3 DNA reads TGTGCCAGTAGTATTGGTACCGGGACAGGGACAGAGACCCAGTACTTC. Translation: CASSIGTGTGTETQYF.

V gene TRBV13 combines with J gene TRBJ1-1; D remains ambiguous. The ends were cut back, 0 bases at V and 10 bases at J, with 12 bases in the middle. CDR3 length: 13 residues. Germline V CDR1 and CDR2: PRHDT, FYEKMQ (reference sequence). In DNA form, the CDR3 reads TGTGCCAGCAGCTTAGGAGTAACGGGGATAGCTTTCTTT. Translating gives CASSLGVTGIAFF. The whole variable domain, filled in from reference TRBV13 and TRBJ1-1, reads AAGVIQSPRHLIKEKRETATLKCYPIPRHDTVYWYQQGPGQDPQFLISFYEKMQSDKGSIPDRFSAQQFSDYHSELNMSSLELGDSALYFCASSLGVTGIAFFGQGTRLTVV.

This clone was counted once. Other DNA sequences in this specimen translate into the identical CDR3. The rearrangement uses TRBV27 and TRBJ2-3; 12 positions match TRBD1. This CDR3 spans 15 amino acids. V was pared by 3 bases and J by 4 bases, with 2 bases of the junction left unmatched. From germline, CDR1 is MNHEY and CDR2 SMNVEV (reference sequence). The CDR3 DNA is TGTGCCAGCAGTTTTGGGACAGGGGGCGCAGATACGCAGTATTTT. Protein sequence: CASSFGTGGADTQYF.

V gene TRBV19 combines with J gene TRBJ2-5; D is perhaps TRBD2 (5 bases). Per germline, CDR1 LNHDA and CDR2 SQIVND (reference sequence). V was pared by 3 bases and J by 5 bases, with 10 bases between. The CDR3 spans 13 residues. DNA of the CDR3: TGTGCCAGTAGTATGTCGGGATTGGAGACCCAGTACTTC. This codes for CASSMSGLETQYF.

This clone was seen just once. The chain has TRBV6-1 and TRBJ1-4; a possible D gene is TRBD1 (5 bases). V gave up 0 bases and J gave up 7 bases, with 15 bases separating them. The CDR3 has 16 amino acids. From germline, CDR1 is MNHNS and CDR2 SASEGT. The CDR3 region is CASSEAPDTIREKLFF. CDR3 DNA sequence: TGTGCCAGCAGTGAAGCCCCGGACACCATACGTGAAAAACTGTTTTTT.

J is TRBJ2-3 and V is TRBV7-8; D perhaps matches TRBD2 (7 bases). CDR3 size: 18 residues. The V gene lost 8 bases and the J gene lost 2 bases, with 26 bases spanning the gap. Germline CDR1 SGHVS, CDR2 FQNEAQ. CDR3 sequence reads: CASQRTGGLAPSTDTQYF. The CDR3 nucleotides are TGTGCCAGCCAGAGGACGGGGGGCCTCGCTCCCTCCACAGATACGCAGTATTTT.

This rearrangement joins TRBV5-1 to TRBJ2-5; tentative D call: TRBD2 (6 bases). The CDR3 runs 15 residues. V was cut by 1 base and J by 3 bases, with 13 bases left in between. The germline V gene encodes CDR1 SGHRS and CDR2 YFSETQ. The CDR3 nucleotides read TGCGCCAGCAGCTTGACGGCGGGGATGGAAGAGACCCAGTACTTC. Translated: CASSLTAGMEETQYF.

The chain is built from TRBV27 and TRBJ2-7, with TRBD2 identical over 9 bases. In germline, CDR1 is MNHEY, CDR2 SMNVEV (reference sequence). The CDR3 length is 16 residues. With 0 bases clipped from V and 3 bases from J, the junction kept 6 bases outside the gene matches. For the CDR3, the DNA is TGTGCCAGCAGTTTATCACTAGCGGGTGAGCTCTACGAGCAGTACTTC. Protein product: CASSLSLAGELYEQYF.

The rearrangement links TRBV2 to TRBJ2-2, with 7 bases identical to TRBD1. The CDR3 covers 16 residues. From germline, CDR1 is SNHLY and CDR2 FYNNEI. Losses at the gene ends were 6 bases for V and 0 bases for J; bases not matched to a gene: 7. The CDR3 here is CASRDWTGSNTGELFF. The CDR3 DNA reads as TGTGCCAGCAGAGACTGGACAGGCTCGAACACCGGGGAGCTGTTTTTT. The variable domain in full, completed from reference TRBV2 and TRBJ2-2, reads EPEVTQTPSHQVTQMGQEVILRCVPISNHLYFYWYRQILGQKVEFLVSFYNNEISEKSEIFDDQFSVERPDGSNFTLKIRSTKLEDSAMYFCASRDWTGSNTGELFFGEGSRLTVL.

The chain has TRBV19 and TRBJ1-1; 7 nucleotides agree with TRBD1. V lost 2 bases, J lost 1 base, and 7 bases stayed unmatched. The germline gives CDR1 LNHDA, CDR2 SQIVND (reference sequence). The CDR3 is made up of 16 amino acids. The CDR3 bases are TGTGCCAGTAGTATACGACTAGGGGGCGGGAACACTGAAGCTTTCTTT. This codes for CASSIRLGGGNTEAFF.